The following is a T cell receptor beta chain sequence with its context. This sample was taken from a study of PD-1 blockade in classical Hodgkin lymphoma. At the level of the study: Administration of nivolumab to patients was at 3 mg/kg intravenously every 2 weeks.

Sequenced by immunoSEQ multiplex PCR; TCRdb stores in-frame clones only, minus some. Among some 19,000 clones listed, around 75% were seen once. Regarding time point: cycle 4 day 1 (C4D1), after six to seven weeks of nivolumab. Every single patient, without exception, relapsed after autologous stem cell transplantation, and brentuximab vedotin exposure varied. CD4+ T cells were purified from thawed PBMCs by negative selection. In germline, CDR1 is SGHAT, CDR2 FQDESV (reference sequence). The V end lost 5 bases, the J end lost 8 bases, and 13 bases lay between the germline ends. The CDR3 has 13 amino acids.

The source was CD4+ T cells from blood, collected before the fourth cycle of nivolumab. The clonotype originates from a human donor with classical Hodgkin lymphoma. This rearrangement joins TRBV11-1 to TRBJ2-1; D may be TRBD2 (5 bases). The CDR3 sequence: CASSRGLGDEQFF. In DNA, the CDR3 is TGTGCCAGCAGCCGAGGACTTGGGGATGAGCAGTTCTTC.